The TCR beta chain described here comes from a study of control samples from healthy donors and cancer patients. The protocol was immunoSEQ multiplex PCR, while the TCRdb copy is restricted to in-frame clones and leaves out a portion. Among roughly 38,000 clones, around four fifths were seen once, and the ten largest hold 40% to 50%. Germline CDR1 is SGHKS and CDR2 is YYEKEE (reference sequence). J gave up 4 bases and V 0 bases, and 2 bases lay outside the gene matches. The CDR3 has 16 residues. The sample taken for sequencing was blood. The chain recombines TRBV5-5 with TRBJ2-3; 13 bases are a match to TRBD2. This sequence originates from a man between 60 and 75 years old in good health. The CDR3 region is CASSLGLAGGADTQYF. The CDR3 DNA is TGTGCCAGCAGCTTGGGACTAGCGGGGGGAGCAGATACGCAGTATTTT.